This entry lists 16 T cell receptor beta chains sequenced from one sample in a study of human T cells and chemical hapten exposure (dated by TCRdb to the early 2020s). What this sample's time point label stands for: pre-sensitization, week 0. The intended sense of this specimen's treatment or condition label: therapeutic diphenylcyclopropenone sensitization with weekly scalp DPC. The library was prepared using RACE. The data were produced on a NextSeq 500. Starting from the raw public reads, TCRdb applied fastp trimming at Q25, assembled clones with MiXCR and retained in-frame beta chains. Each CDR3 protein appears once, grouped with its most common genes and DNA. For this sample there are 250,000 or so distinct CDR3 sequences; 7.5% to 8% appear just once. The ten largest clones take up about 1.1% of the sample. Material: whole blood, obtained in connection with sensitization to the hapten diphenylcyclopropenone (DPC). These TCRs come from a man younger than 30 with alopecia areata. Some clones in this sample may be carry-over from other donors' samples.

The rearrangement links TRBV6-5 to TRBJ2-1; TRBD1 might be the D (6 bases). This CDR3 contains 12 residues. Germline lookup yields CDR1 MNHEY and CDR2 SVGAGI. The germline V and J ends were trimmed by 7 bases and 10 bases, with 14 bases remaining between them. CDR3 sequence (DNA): TGTGCCAGCACACAAACAGGGAGAGAGCAGTTCTTC. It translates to CASTQTGREQFF.

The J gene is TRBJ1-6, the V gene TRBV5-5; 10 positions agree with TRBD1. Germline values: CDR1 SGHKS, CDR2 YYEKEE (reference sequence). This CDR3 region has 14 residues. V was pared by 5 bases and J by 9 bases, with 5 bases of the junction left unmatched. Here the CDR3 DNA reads TGTGCCAGCAGGTCCGGGACAGGGGTTTCACCCCTCCACTTT. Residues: CASRSGTGVSPLHF.

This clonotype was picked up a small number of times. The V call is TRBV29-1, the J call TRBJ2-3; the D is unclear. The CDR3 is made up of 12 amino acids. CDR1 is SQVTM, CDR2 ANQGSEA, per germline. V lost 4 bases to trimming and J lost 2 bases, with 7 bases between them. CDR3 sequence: CSVAEYTDTQYF. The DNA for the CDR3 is TGCAGCGTTGCGGAGTACACAGATACGCAGTATTTT.

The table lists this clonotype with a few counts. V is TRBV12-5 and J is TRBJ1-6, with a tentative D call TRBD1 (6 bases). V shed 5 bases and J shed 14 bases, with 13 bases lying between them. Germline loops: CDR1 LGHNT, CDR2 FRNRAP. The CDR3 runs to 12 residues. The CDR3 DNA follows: TGTGCTAGTGGTCCCCCTGAGGGGGCCCTCCACTTT. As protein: CASGPPEGALHF. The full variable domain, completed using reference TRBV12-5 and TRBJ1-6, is DARVTQTPRHKVTEMGQEVTMRCQPILGHNTVFWYRQTMMQGLELLAYFRNRAPLDDSGMPKDRFSAEMPDATLATLKIQPSEPRDSAVYFCASGPPEGALHFGNGTRLTVT.

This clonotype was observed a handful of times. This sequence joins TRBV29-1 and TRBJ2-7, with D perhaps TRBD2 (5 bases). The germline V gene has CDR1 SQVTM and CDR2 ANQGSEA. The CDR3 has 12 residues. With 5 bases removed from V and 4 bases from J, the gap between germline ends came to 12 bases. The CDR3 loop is CSVQVGAYEQYF. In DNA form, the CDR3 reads TGCAGCGTTCAGGTGGGAGCTTACGAGCAGTACTTC.

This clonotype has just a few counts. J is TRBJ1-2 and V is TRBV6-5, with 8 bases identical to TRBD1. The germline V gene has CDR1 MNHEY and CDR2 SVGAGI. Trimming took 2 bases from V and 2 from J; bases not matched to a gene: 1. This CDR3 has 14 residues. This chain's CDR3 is CASSYGDRNYGYTF. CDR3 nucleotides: TGTGCCAGCAGTTACGGGGACAGGAACTATGGCTACACCTTC.

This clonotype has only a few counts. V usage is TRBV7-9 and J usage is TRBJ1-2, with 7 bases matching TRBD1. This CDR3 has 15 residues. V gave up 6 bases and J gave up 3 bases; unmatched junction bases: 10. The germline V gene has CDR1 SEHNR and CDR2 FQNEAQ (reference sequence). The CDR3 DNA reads TGTGCCAGCAGTCCTAAGGAGCAGGGGGACTATGGCTACACCTTC. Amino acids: CASSPKEQGDYGYTF.

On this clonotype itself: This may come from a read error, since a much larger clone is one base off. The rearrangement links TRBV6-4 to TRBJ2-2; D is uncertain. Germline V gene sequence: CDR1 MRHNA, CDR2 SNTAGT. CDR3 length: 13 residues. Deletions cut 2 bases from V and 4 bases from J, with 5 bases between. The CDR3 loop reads CASSDRVTGELFF. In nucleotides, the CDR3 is TGTGCCAGCAGTGACAGGGTCACCGGGGAGCTGTTTTTT.

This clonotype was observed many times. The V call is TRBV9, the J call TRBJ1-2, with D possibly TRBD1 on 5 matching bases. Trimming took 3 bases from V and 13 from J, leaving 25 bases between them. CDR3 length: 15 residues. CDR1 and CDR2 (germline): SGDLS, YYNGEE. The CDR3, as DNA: TGTGCCAGCAGCGCATTAAATTTGGGGGACCCCGCGGTCACCTTC. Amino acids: CASSALNLGDPAVTF.

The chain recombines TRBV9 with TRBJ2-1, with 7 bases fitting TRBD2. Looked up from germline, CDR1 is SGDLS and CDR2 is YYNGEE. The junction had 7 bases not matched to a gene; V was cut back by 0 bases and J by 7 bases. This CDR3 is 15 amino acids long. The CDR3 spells CASSVAGGAKNEQFF. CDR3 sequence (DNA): TGTGCCAGCAGCGTAGCGGGGGGAGCGAAGAATGAGCAGTTCTTC.

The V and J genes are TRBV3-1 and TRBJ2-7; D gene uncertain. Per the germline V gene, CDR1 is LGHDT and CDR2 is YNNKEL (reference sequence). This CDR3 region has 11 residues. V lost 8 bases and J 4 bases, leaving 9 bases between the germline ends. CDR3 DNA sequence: TGTGCCAGCGGGATTCGATACGAGCAGTACTTC. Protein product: CASGIRYEQYF.

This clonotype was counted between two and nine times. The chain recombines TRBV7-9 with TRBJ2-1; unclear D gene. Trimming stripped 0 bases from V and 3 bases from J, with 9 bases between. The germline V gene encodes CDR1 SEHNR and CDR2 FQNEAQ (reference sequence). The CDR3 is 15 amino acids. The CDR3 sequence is CASSLALIVYNEQFF. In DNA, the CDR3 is TGTGCCAGCAGCTTAGCGCTAATAGTCTACAATGAGCAGTTCTTC.

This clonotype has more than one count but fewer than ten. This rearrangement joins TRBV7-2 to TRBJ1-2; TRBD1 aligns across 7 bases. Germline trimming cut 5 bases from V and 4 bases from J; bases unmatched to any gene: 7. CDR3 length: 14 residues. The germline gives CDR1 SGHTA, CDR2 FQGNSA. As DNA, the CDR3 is TGTGCCAGCAGCCTAACAGGGGAGCGCTATGGCTACACCTTC. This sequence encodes CASSLTGERYGYTF.

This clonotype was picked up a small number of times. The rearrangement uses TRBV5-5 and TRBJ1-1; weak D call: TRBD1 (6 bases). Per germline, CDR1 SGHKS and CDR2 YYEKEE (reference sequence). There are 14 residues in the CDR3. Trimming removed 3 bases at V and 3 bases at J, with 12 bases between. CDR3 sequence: CASSSRTEHTEAFF. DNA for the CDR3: TGTGCCAGCAGCTCAAGGACAGAGCACACTGAAGCTTTCTTT.

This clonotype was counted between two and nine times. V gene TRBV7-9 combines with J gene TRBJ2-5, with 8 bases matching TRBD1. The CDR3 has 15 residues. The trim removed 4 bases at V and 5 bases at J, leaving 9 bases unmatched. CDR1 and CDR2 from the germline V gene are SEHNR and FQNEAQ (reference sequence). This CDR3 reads CASSSSQGARETQYF. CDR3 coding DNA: TGTGCCAGCAGCTCCTCCCAGGGGGCGAGGGAGACCCAGTACTTC.

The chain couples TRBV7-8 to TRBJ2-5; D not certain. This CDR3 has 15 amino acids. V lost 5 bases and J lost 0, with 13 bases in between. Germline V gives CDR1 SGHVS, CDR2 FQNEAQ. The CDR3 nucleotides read TGTGCCAGCAGCCCACTTTGGAGTAACCAAGAGACCCAGTACTTC. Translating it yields CASSPLWSNQETQYF.